This TCR beta chain was recorded in a study of blood T cell repertoires in COVID-19. Study-wide background: Specimens from acute and convalescent COVID-19 originated in the United States, Italy and Spain.

Deletions cut 1 base from V and 2 bases from J, with 8 bases between. CDR1 and CDR2 from the germline V gene are SGHAT and FQNNGV. This CDR3 has 14 residues. Libraries were prepared by immunoSEQ multiplex PCR; TCRdb keeps only in-frame clonotypes and omits some of them. The repertoire includes nearly 250,000 clones, roughly 79% of them detected once, and around 1.9% sits in the top ten. The receptor was derived from a woman aged 80 or over with acute or convalescent COVID-19. The sample consisted of peripheral blood. The rearrangement joins TRBV11-2 to TRBJ2-5, with D possibly TRBD1 on 5 matching bases. The CDR3 here is CASSLAGHQETQYF. The CDR3 nucleotides read TGTGCCAGCAGCTTAGCCGGACATCAAGAGACCCAGTACTTC.